These T cell receptor beta chains were read from a single sample in a study of early T cells in non-severe SARS-CoV-2 infection. Each CDR3 protein gets one entry after TCRdb re-called the 5' RACE reads with MiXCR. The sample shows tens of thousands of distinct CDR3 sequences, approximately 8% of them seen only once. Sequencing was done on a sample of whole blood. All receptors derive from an adult who was a healthcare worker with PCR-confirmed SARS-CoV-2 infection or an uninfected control (not recorded which). The CDR3 runs from the conserved cysteine through the conserved F or W. A D gene is named only where the DNA matches it firmly. Clone size is stated in some rows and not others, as once, few, many or a class when expanded.

abundance: .
j_gene: TRBJ2-3
d_gene: .
v_gene: TRBV20-1
CDR3aa: CSARASQISTDTQYF
CDR3nt: TGCAGTGCTAGAGCTTCCCAGATTAGCACAGATACGCAGTATTTT

abundance: many
j_gene: TRBJ1-4
d_gene: .
v_gene: TRBV19
CDR3aa: CASSPSRLNEKLFF
CDR3nt: TGTGCCAGTAGTCCCAGTAGGTTGAATGAAAAACTGTTTTTT

abundance: many
j_gene: TRBJ1-4
d_gene: TRBD1
v_gene: TRBV7-2
CDR3aa: CASSSTGDEKLFF
CDR3nt: TGTGCCAGCAGCTCCACAGGGGATGAAAAACTGTTTTTT

abundance: .
j_gene: TRBJ1-1
d_gene: .
v_gene: TRBV27
CDR3aa: CASSLYGPAEAFF
CDR3nt: TGTGCCAGCAGTCTCTACGGACCCGCTGAAGCTTTCTTT

abundance: few
j_gene: TRBJ1-2
d_gene: .
v_gene: TRBV25-1
CDR3aa: CASSPGSTFYGYTF
CDR3nt: TGTGCCAGCAGTCCGGGCTCCACCTTCTATGGCTACACCTTC

abundance: many
j_gene: TRBJ1-1
d_gene: .
v_gene: TRBV12-3/TRBV12-4
CDR3aa: CASMGWWDNTEAFF
CDR3nt: TGTGCCAGCATGGGATGGTGGGACAACACTGAAGCTTTCTTT

abundance: many
j_gene: TRBJ2-1
d_gene: TRBD1
v_gene: TRBV20-1
CDR3aa: CSASAPRGPYNEQFF
CDR3nt: TGCAGTGCTAGTGCCCCCAGGGGGCCCTACAATGAGCAGTTCTTC

abundance: few
j_gene: TRBJ2-4
d_gene: .
v_gene: TRBV28
CDR3aa: CASRRDTIQYF
CDR3nt: TGTGCCAGCAGGCGGGACACCATTCAGTACTTC

abundance: few
j_gene: TRBJ1-6
d_gene: .
v_gene: TRBV7-9
CDR3aa: CASSPNNSPLHF
CDR3nt: TGTGCCAGCAGCCCTAATAATTCACCCCTCCACTTT

abundance: .
j_gene: TRBJ2-7
d_gene: .
v_gene: TRBV18
CDR3aa: CASSPSATPRGQYF
CDR3nt: TGTGCCAGCTCACCAAGTGCGACCCCCCGGGGGCAGTACTTC

abundance: .
j_gene: TRBJ2-1
d_gene: .
v_gene: TRBV7-9
CDR3aa: CASSFPGTSSYNEQFF
CDR3nt: TGTGCCAGCAGCTTCCCCGGGACATCCTCCTACAATGAGCAGTTCTTC

abundance: many
j_gene: TRBJ2-3
d_gene: TRBD2
v_gene: TRBV10-2
CDR3aa: CASSEWGDYSDTQYF
CDR3nt: TGCGCCAGCAGTGAGTGGGGGGACTATTCAGATACGCAGTATTTT

abundance: few
j_gene: TRBJ2-5
d_gene: TRBD2
v_gene: TRBV3-1
CDR3aa: CASSQELAGVRVGQETQYF
CDR3nt: TGTGCCAGCAGCCAAGAGTTAGCGGGAGTACGAGTAGGCCAAGAGACCCAGTACTTC

abundance: many
j_gene: TRBJ1-1
d_gene: TRBD1
v_gene: TRBV20-1
CDR3aa: CSARTRQGSTEAFF
CDR3nt: TGCAGTGCTAGAACAAGACAGGGTAGCACTGAAGCTTTCTTT

abundance: .
j_gene: TRBJ2-5
d_gene: .
v_gene: TRBV6-5
CDR3aa: CASSRYILAEQETQYF
CDR3nt: TGTGCCAGCAGCCGTTACATCCTAGCCGAGCAAGAGACCCAGTACTTC

abundance: many
j_gene: TRBJ2-7
d_gene: .
v_gene: TRBV12-3/TRBV12-4
CDR3aa: CASSLRRAFGEQYF
CDR3nt: TGTGCCAGCAGTTTAAGACGCGCATTCGGCGAGCAGTACTTC

abundance: few
j_gene: TRBJ2-5
d_gene: .
v_gene: TRBV5-4
CDR3aa: CASNQYDRREETQYF
CDR3nt: TGTGCCAGCAACCAATATGACAGGAGGGAAGAGACCCAGTACTTC

abundance: .
j_gene: TRBJ2-1
d_gene: TRBD2
v_gene: TRBV19
CDR3aa: CASTSHGLAGYNEQFF
CDR3nt: TGTGCCAGTACCTCCCATGGGCTAGCGGGATACAATGAGCAGTTCTTC

abundance: few
j_gene: TRBJ2-2
d_gene: .
v_gene: TRBV5-4
CDR3aa: CASSLESRELFF
CDR3nt: TGTGCCAGCAGCTTGGAGTCCAGGGAGCTGTTTTTT

abundance: .
j_gene: TRBJ2-5
d_gene: .
v_gene: TRBV2
CDR3aa: CASYWGLWETQYF
CDR3nt: TGTGCCAGCTATTGGGGACTGTGGGAGACCCAGTACTTC

abundance: few
j_gene: TRBJ1-5
d_gene: .
v_gene: TRBV2
CDR3aa: CASSQDSNSNQPQHF
CDR3nt: TGTGCCAGCAGTCAGGACAGTAATAGCAATCAGCCCCAGCATTTT

abundance: .
j_gene: TRBJ2-1
d_gene: .
v_gene: TRBV12-3/TRBV12-4
CDR3aa: CASSLGLIIEQFF
CDR3nt: TGTGCCAGCAGTTTAGGACTGATCATTGAGCAGTTCTTC

abundance: many
j_gene: TRBJ2-1
d_gene: .
v_gene: TRBV11-3
CDR3aa: CASSLFGPNNEQFF
CDR3nt: TGTGCCAGCAGCTTATTCGGACCAAACAATGAGCAGTTCTTC

abundance: .
j_gene: TRBJ2-3
d_gene: .
v_gene: TRBV6-4
CDR3aa: CASSVGDGTQYF
CDR3nt: TGTGCCAGCAGTGTCGGCGATGGGACGCAGTATTTT

abundance: few
j_gene: TRBJ2-3
d_gene: .
v_gene: TRBV25-1
CDR3aa: CASGDTDTQYF
CDR3nt: TGTGCCAGCGGGGACACAGATACGCAGTATTTT

abundance: few
j_gene: TRBJ2-1
d_gene: TRBD2
v_gene: TRBV5-1
CDR3aa: CASSRRGNEQFF
CDR3nt: TGCGCCAGCAGCCGGCGGGGGAATGAGCAGTTCTTC

abundance: many
j_gene: TRBJ2-2
d_gene: TRBD1
v_gene: TRBV28
CDR3aa: CASSSLPGQGGELFF
CDR3nt: TGTGCCAGCAGTTCCCTCCCCGGACAGGGTGGGGAGCTGTTTTTT

abundance: few
j_gene: TRBJ2-4
d_gene: .
v_gene: TRBV2
CDR3aa: CASSEGLHLAKNIQYF
CDR3nt: TGTGCCAGCAGTGAAGGTCTCCACCTAGCCAAAAACATTCAGTACTTC

abundance: many
j_gene: TRBJ2-7
d_gene: .
v_gene: TRBV5-6
CDR3aa: CASSKGRYEQYF
CDR3nt: TGTGCCAGCAGCAAAGGACGTTACGAGCAGTACTTC

abundance: many
j_gene: TRBJ2-7
d_gene: .
v_gene: TRBV12-3/TRBV12-4
CDR3aa: CASSHRLSSYEQYF
CDR3nt: TGTGCCAGCAGCCATAGACTCAGCTCCTACGAGCAGTACTTC

abundance: .
j_gene: TRBJ2-3
d_gene: TRBD2
v_gene: TRBV7-3
CDR3aa: CASSLAGVGDTQYF
CDR3nt: TGTGCCAGCAGCTTAGCGGGAGTAGGCGATACGCAGTATTTT

abundance: .
j_gene: TRBJ1-1
d_gene: TRBD1
v_gene: TRBV20-1
CDR3aa: CSARDAPGGYNTEAFF
CDR3nt: TGCAGTGCTAGAGATGCGCCAGGGGGCTATAACACTGAAGCTTTCTTT

abundance: many
j_gene: TRBJ2-7
d_gene: TRBD2
v_gene: TRBV7-6
CDR3aa: CASSLQTSGSSYEQYF
CDR3nt: TGTGCCAGCAGCCTACAGACTAGCGGAAGCTCCTACGAGCAGTACTTC

abundance: few
j_gene: TRBJ2-1
d_gene: TRBD1
v_gene: TRBV24-1
CDR3aa: CATSPFGTAYNEQFF
CDR3nt: TGTGCCACCAGTCCCTTCGGGACAGCATACAATGAGCAGTTCTTC

abundance: .
j_gene: TRBJ1-5
d_gene: .
v_gene: TRBV30
CDR3aa: CAWSVQPNQPQHF
CDR3nt: TGTGCCTGGAGTGTTCAGCCCAATCAGCCCCAGCATTTT